Sequencing of this TCR beta chain was carried out in a study of CD8 T cells in Susac syndrome. Findings of the study overall: The authors acknowledged that their TCR sequencing and HLA analysis involved a relatively small number of individuals.

The T cells that were sequenced for TCR beta were CD8+ and CD4+ cells from blood. FACS was used to enrich TEMRA cells, whereas the CD8+ and CD4+ T cells were obtained by negative isolation. The CDR3 is made up of 18 amino acids. V was pared by 3 bases and J by 2 bases, with 12 bases of the junction left unmatched. Germline CDR1 and CDR2: LGHNA and YNFKEQ. For this clonotype: Its antigen is not known.

Reverse transcription of about 0.45 to 1 ug RNA was performed with random hexamers. Each CDR3 protein is one row after TCRdb ran MiXCR on the immunoSEQ multiplex PCR reads. Among about 180,000 distinct CDR3 sequences listed, approximately 95% were seen once. The receptor comes from a human donor with multiple sclerosis. Sequenced input: CD8+ T cells from PBMCs. The chain couples TRBV4-2 to TRBJ1-1; 10 bases are a match to TRBD1. The CDR3 sequence is CASSHPPRQGARNTEAFF. The CDR3 DNA sequence: TGTGCCAGCAGCCACCCCCCGAGACAGGGGGCTCGTAACACTGAAGCTTTCTTT.